A single sample is the source of the 31 T cell receptor beta chains below, sequenced in a study of T cell repertoires in cytomegalovirus infection. TCRdb re-derived calls from the reads in MiXCR, one entry per CDR3 protein. The profile shows 500,000 to 600,000 distinct CDR3 sequences, approximately 15% of them singletons. The sequencing sample was made of CD8+ T cells from PBMCs. Source of these receptors: a human donor in good health (CMV status not recorded). Some clones in this sample may be carry-over from other donors' samples.

This clonotype was detected ten times or more. The chain joins TRBV11-2 to TRBJ2-7; 7 nucleotides match TRBD1. Germline CDR1 SGHAT, CDR2 FQNNGV. The CDR3 has 15 residues. Trimming took 5 bases from V and 2 from J; bases not matched to a gene: 9. The chain's CDR3 is CASSPSGTEAYEQYF. As DNA, the CDR3 is TGTGCCAGCAGCCCGTCGGGGACAGAGGCCTACGAGCAGTACTTC.

This clonotype was counted many times. The genes are TRBV19 and TRBJ2-7; weak D call: TRBD1 (6 bases). V lost 5 bases and J lost 0, with 14 bases in between. The CDR3 length is 15 residues. CDR1 and CDR2 (germline): LNHDA, SQIVND (reference sequence). The DNA of the CDR3 is TGTGCCAGTAGTGTGAACAGGGTTACCTCCTACGAGCAGTACTTC. This translates into CASSVNRVTSYEQYF.

This chain links TRBV20-1 with TRBJ2-7, with a tentative D call TRBD2 (6 bases). The CDR3 sequence is 14 residues long. From germline, CDR1 is DFQATT and CDR2 SNEGSKA (reference sequence). Trimming pared 1 base from V and 3 bases from J, leaving 13 bases between. The CDR3 DNA follows: TGCAGTGCTAGAGGGGAGGCCGCTGGCTACGAGCAGTACTTC. Its protein product is CSARGEAAGYEQYF.

This clonotype was seen a handful of times. The V call is TRBV28, the J call TRBJ1-2; D ambiguous. The length of the CDR3 is 14 residues. With 6 bases removed from V and 2 bases from J, the gap between germline ends came to 13 bases. CDR1 MDHEN and CDR2 SYDVKM come from the germline V gene. The chain's CDR3 is CASRNLKVNYGYTF. The CDR3 DNA reads as TGTGCCAGCAGAAATTTGAAAGTCAACTATGGCTACACCTTC.

This clonotype came up many times. V and J are TRBV20-1 and TRBJ2-3; TRBD2 matches 8 bases. V lost 3 bases and J lost 2; bases outside the gene matches: 10. Looked up from germline, CDR1 is DFQATT and CDR2 is SNEGSKA (reference sequence). This CDR3 is built from 16 residues. CDR3 sequence reads: CSASTLAGRNTDTQYF. CDR3 nucleotides: TGCAGTGCTAGTACGTTAGCGGGACGTAACACAGATACGCAGTATTTT.

This clonotype was detected ten times or more. The rearrangement uses TRBV27 and TRBJ2-7, with 8 bases identical to TRBD2. Per germline, CDR1 MNHEY and CDR2 SMNVEV (reference sequence). The CDR3 covers 15 residues. With 5 bases clipped from V and 7 bases from J, the junction kept 13 bases outside the gene matches. The CDR3 protein is CASSPRGRRVSEQYF. The CDR3 DNA is TGTGCCAGCAGTCCACGCGGGAGGCGCGTGTCGGAGCAGTACTTC.

The J gene is TRBJ2-7, the V gene TRBV10-1, with 8 bases fitting TRBD1. There are 15 residues in the CDR3. Germline loops: CDR1 WNHNN, CDR2 SYGVQD (reference sequence). The ends lost 3 bases at V and 5 bases at J; junction bases unmatched: 9. The CDR3 region is CASSDGQGPVNEQYF. CDR3 nucleotides: TGCGCCAGCAGTGACGGACAGGGTCCCGTCAACGAGCAGTACTTC.

This clonotype has a count of ten or more. The V gene is TRBV7-9, the J gene TRBJ2-7; 7 positions match TRBD1. CDR1 is SEHNR, CDR2 FQNEAQ, per germline (reference sequence). The CDR3 covers 13 residues. This chain's CDR3 is CAFQGTDTYEQYF. CDR3 nucleotides: TGTGCTTTCCAAGGGACAGATACCTACGAGCAGTACTTC. The variable domain in full, with the rest retrieved from reference TRBV7-9 and TRBJ2-7, is DTGVSQNPRHKITKRGQNVTFRCDPISEHNRLYWYRQTLGQGPEFLTYFQNEAQLEKSRLLSDRFSAERPKGSFSTLEIQRTEQGDSAMYLCAFQGTDTYEQYFGPGTRLTVT.

This clonotype occurred many times. This chain uses TRBV12-3 or TRBV12-4 with TRBJ2-3, with D unclear. The V gene lost 7 bases and the J gene lost 5 bases, with 19 bases spanning the gap. CDR3 length equals 15 residues. The CDR3 sequence: CASNFESGFEDTQYF. CDR3 in DNA: TGTGCCAGCAATTTTGAGTCAGGCTTCGAAGATACGCAGTATTTT.

This clonotype was picked up a small number of times. V usage is TRBV20-1 and J usage is TRBJ2-1; D is tentatively TRBD1 or TRBD2 (5 bases each). CDR3 length: 14 amino acids. Germline CDR1 reads DFQATT; CDR2 reads SNEGSKA (reference sequence). Trimming cost V 5 bases and J 4 bases, with 15 bases left between them. The CDR3, as DNA: TGCAGTGCTGAACTAGTAGAGGGGTACAATGAGCAGTTCTTC. It encodes CSAELVEGYNEQFF.

Notes on this clonotype: Given the absence of the conserved phenylalanine or tryptophan at the CDR3 end, a read error is likely. The rearrangement joins TRBV19 to TRBJ1-5, with D unclear. The germline V gene encodes CDR1 LNHDA and CDR2 SQIVND (reference sequence). Trimming stripped 1 base from V and 1 base from J, with 5 bases between. The CDR3 spans 14 residues. Here the CDR3 reads CASSIGLSNQPQHL. The CDR3 DNA is TGTGCCAGTAGTATAGGTTTGAGCAATCAGCCCCAGCATCTT.

In its sample, this clonotype was seen many times. The chain employs TRBV11-1 and TRBJ2-7; 9 positions agree with TRBD2. This CDR3 contains 15 residues. Per the germline V gene, CDR1 is SGHAT and CDR2 is FQDESV (reference sequence). The trim removed 5 bases at V and 3 bases at J, leaving 8 bases unmatched. CDR3 residues: CASSPIAGAYYEQYF. The CDR3 coding sequence is TGTGCCAGCAGCCCGATAGCGGGAGCCTACTACGAGCAGTACTTC. Based on the CDR3 plus reference TRBV11-1 and TRBJ2-7, the full variable domain is EAEVAQSPRYKITEKSQAVAFWCDPISGHATLYWYRQILGQGPELLVQFQDESVVDDSQLPKDRFSAERLKGVDSTLKIQPAELGDSAMYLCASSPIAGAYYEQYFGPGTRLTVT.

The sample holds a few counts of this clonotype. This rearrangement joins TRBV28 to TRBJ2-7; tentative D call: TRBD1 (5 bases). The CDR3 has 17 residues. Germline V gene sequence: CDR1 MDHEN, CDR2 SYDVKM. V lost 5 bases and J 0 bases, leaving 20 bases between the germline ends. CDR3 nucleotides: TGTGCCAGCAGTCCAATAGTCGACAGCGATCTCTCCTACGAGCAGTACTTC. It encodes CASSPIVDSDLSYEQYF.

The V gene is TRBV27, the J gene TRBJ1-1, with 11 bases identical to TRBD1. The CDR3 is 15 amino acids. The germline gives CDR1 MNHEY, CDR2 SMNVEV (reference sequence). The J segment lost 3 bases and the V segment lost 7 bases, leaving 7 bases of the junction unmatched. The CDR3 nucleotides are TGTGCCAGCATCGGGACAGGGGGTAGGGACACTGAAGCTTTCTTT. The encoded protein is CASIGTGGRDTEAFF.

This clonotype appeared a few times. The gene calls are TRBV20-1 and TRBJ2-7, with 9 bases aligning to TRBD1. CDR3 length: 15 residues. V trimming: 6 bases; J trimming: 4 bases; junction bases outside the gene matches: 13. Germline V gene data show CDR1 as DFQATT and CDR2 as SNEGSKA (reference sequence). The CDR3 DNA follows: TGCAGTGCCCAGAGCGAGGACAGGGGATGGTACGAGCAGTACTTC. Translation: CSAQSEDRGWYEQYF.

This clonotype is a singleton in its sample. The chain employs TRBV7-3 and TRBJ2-6; D gene ambiguous. CDR1 SGHTA and CDR2 FQGTGA come from the germline V gene. CDR3 length: 14 residues. The CDR3 bases are TGTGTAAGCAGCTTAAGTCCTGGGGCCAACGTCCTGACTTTC. Translated: CVSSLSPGANVLTF.

Concerning this clonotype itself: Because the CDR3 is missing its conserved closing phenylalanine or tryptophan, this is likely a read error. The V and J genes are TRBV7-9 and TRBJ2-1, with D possibly matching TRBD2 (6 bases). CDR1 SEHNR and CDR2 FQNEAQ come from the germline V gene (reference sequence). The V and J ends lost 1 base and 6 bases respectively, with 13 bases between them. The CDR3 consists of 15 residues. This CDR3 reads CASSLVPRTINEQFL. DNA for the CDR3: TGTGCCAGCAGCTTAGTGCCCCGGACTATCAATGAGCAGTTCTTA.

The rearrangement joins TRBV14 to TRBJ1-1; TRBD1 agrees at 7 bases. Germline V lookup: CDR1 SGHDN, CDR2 FVKESK. This CDR3 spans 15 amino acids. The V segment lost 3 bases and the J segment 6 bases; nucleotides outside the gene matches: 10. CDR3 DNA sequence: TGTGCCAGCAGCCACCGCTACAGGGGACGGTCTGAAGCTTTCTTT. Translated: CASSHRYRGRSEAFF.

The gene calls are TRBV5-1 and TRBJ1-1, with D perhaps TRBD1 (5 bases). The CDR3 is made up of 16 amino acids. V was shortened by 0 bases and J by 5 bases, with 17 bases between the two germline ends. From germline, CDR1 is SGHRS and CDR2 YFSETQ. CDR3 region: CASSLVAMGVETEAFF. CDR3 sequence (DNA): TGCGCCAGCAGCTTGGTGGCTATGGGGGTAGAAACTGAAGCTTTCTTT.

The V and J genes are TRBV11-1 and TRBJ1-1; 8 bases line up with TRBD1. From germline, CDR1 is SGHAT and CDR2 FQDESV (reference sequence). The CDR3 spans 15 residues. The V and J ends lost 0 bases and 5 bases, in that order; junction bases with no gene match: 5. The CDR3 sequence: CASSLAAGGRTEAFF. The CDR3 bases are TGTGCCAGCAGCTTAGCCGCAGGGGGCAGGACTGAAGCTTTCTTT.

This clonotype showed up just a few times. CDR3 DNA sequence: TGTGCCATCACTTGGGGGGGGAGCACTGAAGCTTTCTTT. As protein: CAITWGGSTEAFF. The chain has TRBV12-3 or TRBV12-4 and TRBJ1-1; possibly TRBD1 for D (5 bases). V lost 10 bases to trimming and J lost 4 bases, with 16 bases between them. CDR3 length: 13 residues.

This clonotype was seen many times. The gene calls are TRBV7-3 and TRBJ1-2, with 8 positions matching TRBD1. The germline CDR1 and CDR2 sequences are SGHTA and FQGTGA. This CDR3 has 15 residues. The V and J ends lost 5 bases and 2 bases, in that order; junction bases with no gene match: 7. The CDR3 is CASSVTGTGNYGYTF. The CDR3 DNA follows: TGTGCCAGCAGCGTTACCGGGACAGGCAACTATGGCTACACCTTC.

In this sample, this clonotype turned up many times. This chain links TRBV10-2 with TRBJ2-7; D uncertain. Trimming stripped 0 bases from V and 4 bases from J, with 4 bases between. CDR3 length: 12 residues. CDR1 WSHSY and CDR2 SAAADI come from the germline V gene. The CDR3 DNA reads as TGCGCCAGCAGTGAGTCCAGGTACGAGCAGTACTTC. It codes for CASSESRYEQYF.

A single count supports this clonotype. This CDR3 is missing its conserved last phenylalanine or tryptophan, likely due to a read error. The chain recombines TRBV20-1 with TRBJ2-5, with a possible D match to TRBD2 (6 bases). V was pared by 5 bases and J by 1 base, with 17 bases between. Germline-derived CDR1 and CDR2 are DFQATT and SNEGSKA (reference sequence). CDR3 length: 15 amino acids. This chain's CDR3 is CSARGRRGIQETQYL. CDR3 bases: TGCAGTGCTCGGGGAAGACGGGGGATCCAAGAGACCCAGTACTTA.

The chain couples TRBV4-3 to TRBJ2-7; perhaps TRBD2 as D (6 bases). The germline V and J ends were trimmed by 0 bases and 2 bases, with 17 bases remaining between them. The CDR3 totals 17 residues. CDR1 is LGHNA, CDR2 YSLEER, per germline. CDR3 sequence: CASSQDLEGYRTYEQYF. In DNA form, the CDR3 reads TGCGCCAGCAGCCAAGATTTGGAGGGTTATAGGACCTACGAGCAGTACTTC.

The CDR3 spells CASDGPGELFF. The DNA of the CDR3 is TGTGCCAGCGACGGTCCCGGGGAGCTGTTTTTT. This chain links TRBV2 with TRBJ2-2; D gene uncertain. Per the germline V gene, CDR1 is SNHLY and CDR2 is FYNNEI. The CDR3 totals 11 residues. V was cut by 8 bases and J by 6 bases, with 7 bases left in between.

This clonotype was detected only a few times. The J gene is TRBJ2-3, the V gene TRBV29-1; D is perhaps TRBD1 or TRBD2 (5 bases each). The CDR3 extends over 14 amino acids. CDR1 and CDR2 (germline): SQVTM, ANQGSEA. The V end was cut by 1 base, the J end by 0 bases, with 8 bases between. In DNA form, the CDR3 reads TGCAGCGTTGAAGTAAGGGACAGCACAGATACGCAGTATTTT. It specifies CSVEVRDSTDTQYF.

This clonotype has ten or more counts. The V and J genes are TRBV7-8 and TRBJ2-1, with 10 bases that match TRBD1. The CDR3 length is 14 residues. CDR1 is SGHVS and CDR2 is FQNEAQ in the germline V gene. Losses at the gene ends were 4 bases for V and 10 bases for J; bases not matched to a gene: 7. Here the CDR3 reads CASSYPDRGAEQFF. The CDR3 coding sequence is TGTGCCAGCAGCTACCCGGACAGGGGGGCCGAGCAGTTCTTC.

This clonotype was picked up many times. The V and J genes are TRBV12-3 or TRBV12-4 and TRBJ2-7; D might be TRBD2 (5 bases). The CDR3 is made up of 14 amino acids. V was cut by 1 base and J by 6 bases, with 13 bases left in between. As DNA, the CDR3 is TGTGCCAGCAGTTTAGTTGTGTATCGGGGCGAGCAGTACTTC. It is translated as CASSLVVYRGEQYF.

This clonotype was seen ten or more times. V and J are TRBV10-3 and TRBJ2-1; D call uncertain. This CDR3 spans 16 amino acids. Germline-derived CDR1 and CDR2 are ENHRY and SYGVKD. The V gene lost 0 bases and the J gene lost 6 bases, with 15 bases spanning the gap. The CDR3 loop reads CAISESQRRLGNEQFF. CDR3 nucleotide sequence: TGTGCCATCAGTGAGTCGCAACGGCGCCTGGGCAATGAGCAGTTCTTC.

This rearrangement joins TRBV20-1 to TRBJ2-1; the match to TRBD2 covers 11 bases. The V segment lost 6 bases and the J segment 8 bases; nucleotides outside the gene matches: 12. Germline V lookup: CDR1 DFQATT, CDR2 SNEGSKA (reference sequence). CDR3 length: 15 amino acids. The CDR3 nucleotides are TGCAGTGCCCGTGGGGCTAGCGGGAGGCTCCATGAGCAGTTCTTC. Translation gives CSARGASGRLHEQFF.